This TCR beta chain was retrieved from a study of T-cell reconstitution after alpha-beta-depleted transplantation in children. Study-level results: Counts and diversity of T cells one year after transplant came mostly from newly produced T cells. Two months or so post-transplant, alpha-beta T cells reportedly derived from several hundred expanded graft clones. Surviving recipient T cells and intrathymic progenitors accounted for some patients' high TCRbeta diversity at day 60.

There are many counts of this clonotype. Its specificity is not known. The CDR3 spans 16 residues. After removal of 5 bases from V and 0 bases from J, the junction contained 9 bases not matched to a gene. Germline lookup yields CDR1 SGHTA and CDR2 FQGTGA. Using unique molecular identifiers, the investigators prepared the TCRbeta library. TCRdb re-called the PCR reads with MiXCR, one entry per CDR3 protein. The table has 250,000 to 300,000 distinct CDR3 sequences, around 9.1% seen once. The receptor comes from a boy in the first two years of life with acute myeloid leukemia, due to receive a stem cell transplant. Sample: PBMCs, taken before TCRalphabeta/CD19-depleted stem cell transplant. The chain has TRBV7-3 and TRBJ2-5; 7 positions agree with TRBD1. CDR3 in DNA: TGTGCCAGCAGCCCCGCGGGCAGGGGGTACCAAGAGACCCAGTACTTC. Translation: CASSPAGRGYQETQYF.